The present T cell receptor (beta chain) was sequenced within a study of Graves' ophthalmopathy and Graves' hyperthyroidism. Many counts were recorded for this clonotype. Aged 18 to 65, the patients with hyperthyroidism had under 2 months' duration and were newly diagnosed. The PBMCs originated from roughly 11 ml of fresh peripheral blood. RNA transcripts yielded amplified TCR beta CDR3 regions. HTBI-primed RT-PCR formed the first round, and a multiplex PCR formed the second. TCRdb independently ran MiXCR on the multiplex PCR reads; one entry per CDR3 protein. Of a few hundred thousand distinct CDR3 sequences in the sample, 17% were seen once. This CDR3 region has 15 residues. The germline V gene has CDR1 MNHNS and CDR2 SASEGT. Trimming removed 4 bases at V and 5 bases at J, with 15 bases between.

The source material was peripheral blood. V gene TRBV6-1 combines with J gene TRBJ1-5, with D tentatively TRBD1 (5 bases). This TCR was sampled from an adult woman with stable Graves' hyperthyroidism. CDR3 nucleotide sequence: TGTGCCAGCAGTGCCACCCCTGGGGGGGATCAGCCCCAGCATTTT. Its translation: CASSATPGGDQPQHF.